The present entry profiles one T cell receptor beta chain with its context. The antigen remains unidentified. This sample is drawn from a study of post-analysis software for immune sequencing data. Study-level information: Relapsing-remitting, secondary progressive and progressive-relapsing multiple sclerosis courses were included.

Unique molecular identifiers were carried by the TCR beta cDNA libraries. Out of roughly 0.85 to 10 million T cells, a few hundred thousand cDNA molecules were generated. MiXCR, run by TCRdb on the PCR reads, gives a single entry per CDR3 protein. The table shows almost 700,000 distinct CDR3 sequences, with approximately 60% occurring only once. This CDR3 is built from 13 residues. CDR1 and CDR2 from the germline V gene are WNHNN and SYGVQD (reference sequence). Between the trimmed V and J ends, which lost 4 bases and 4 bases, there was a span of 10 bases. Notes on the study in general: When patients were compared with controls, about five TRBV segments were more frequent, TRBV5-6, TRBV5-1 and TRBV20-1 among them. With F measure, samples from one preparation batch clustered together strongly. Normalized Chao1 diversity in multiple sclerosis patients fell significantly below that of controls.

Source material: blood. The clonotype originates from a girl aged 2 to 9 with multiple sclerosis. This sequence joins TRBV10-1 and TRBJ1-1, with a possible D match to TRBD1 (5 bases). The CDR3 is CASSGDHSTEAFF. The CDR3 nucleotides read TGCGCCAGCAGTGGGGACCACAGCACTGAAGCTTTCTTT.